This TCR beta chain is from a study of neoadjuvant nivolumab and ipilimumab in lung cancer. On the study more broadly: Nivolumab 3 mg/kg was given days 1, 15 and 29, plus ipilimumab 1 mg/kg day 1 in combination.

The CDR3 has 14 residues. Germline V gives CDR1 MNHNY, CDR2 SVGAGI (reference sequence). The V gene end was trimmed by 0 bases and the J gene end by 7 bases; junction bases not matched to a gene: 3. Clones were sequenced by immunoSEQ multiplex PCR, and TCRdb holds only the in-frame ones, with some missing. The table shows 25,000 to 30,000 clones, with 75% to 80% occurring only once. This TCR was recovered from an adult with non-small cell lung cancer. The chain recombines TRBV6-6 with TRBJ1-2, with 9 bases lining up with TRBD1. The input for sequencing was tumor tissue, taken after neoadjuvant nivolumab, alone or with ipilimumab, at or shortly before surgery. The CDR3 DNA is TGTGCCAGCAGTTACTCCGGGACAGGGATTGGCTACACCTTC. The encoded protein is CASSYSGTGIGYTF.